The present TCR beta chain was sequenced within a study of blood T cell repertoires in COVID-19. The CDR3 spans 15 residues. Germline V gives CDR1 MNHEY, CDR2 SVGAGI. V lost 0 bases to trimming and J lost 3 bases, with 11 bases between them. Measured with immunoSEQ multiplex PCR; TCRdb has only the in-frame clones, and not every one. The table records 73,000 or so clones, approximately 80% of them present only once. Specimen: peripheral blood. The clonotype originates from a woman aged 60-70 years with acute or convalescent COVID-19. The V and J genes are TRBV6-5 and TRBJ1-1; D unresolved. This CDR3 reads CASSYSIVSDTEAFF. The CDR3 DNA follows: TGTGCCAGCAGTTACTCGATAGTGTCCGACACTGAAGCTTTCTTT.